This T cell receptor (beta chain) was documented in a study of graft-versus-host responses after intestinal transplantation. Germline lookup yields CDR1 SGDLS and CDR2 YYNGEE. The CDR3 has 13 amino acids. Only in-frame clones appear in the TCRdb table, and some are missing; sequencing was by immunoSEQ multiplex PCR. The table includes about 27,000 clones, around 96% detected once. With regard to this clone: The junction departs from the called germline gene at one end, perhaps through a read error.

The sample consisted of PBMCs, taken roughly 32 days after intestinal transplant. The sequence derives from a human patient who received an intestinal transplant, so some T cells may come from the graft donor. This sequence joins TRBV9 and TRBJ1-1; D gene unclear. The CDR3 reads CAGSVAAGAEAFF. The CDR3 DNA follows: TGTGCCGGCAGCGTAGCCGCAGGAGCCGAAGCTTTCTTT.